A selection of T cell receptor beta chains follows, all from one sample in a study of glioma-infiltrating T cells after dendritic cell vaccination. Assay: immunoSEQ multiplex PCR; the TCRdb copy retains only in-frame clones and omits some. Here the sample spans around 83,000 clones, 85% being singletons. Sequencing used blood, obtained after dendritic cell vaccination. The receptor source for this set is a human donor with glioblastoma. Both conserved end residues are part of each CDR3. A D gene is named only where the DNA matches it firmly. Only part of the rows carry a size: once, few, many, or a class if the clone is expanded.

.,TRBJ2-3,TRBD2,TRBV7-8,CASSLVQSGRIPTDTQYF,TGTGCCAGCAGCTTAGTTCAAAGCGGGAGAATCCCCACAGATACGCAGTATTTT
.,TRBJ2-7,TRBD2,TRBV7-9,CASSLGREASSRYEQYF,TGTGCCAGCAGCTTAGGCCGGGAGGCTAGCTCCCGCTACGAGCAGTACTTC
few,TRBJ2-7,.,TRBV9,CASSPRGVGGSYEQYF,TGTGCCAGCAGCCCGCGAGGGGTTGGGGGGAGCTACGAGCAGTACTTC
.,TRBJ2-7,.,TRBV7-6,CASSLAAVTEQYF,TGTGCCAGCAGCTTAGCGGCGGTAACCGAGCAGTACTTC
.,TRBJ2-1,.,TRBV5-1,CASSLGDIPNNEQFF,TGCGCCAGCAGCTTGGGGGACATCCCCAACAATGAGCAGTTCTTC
.,TRBJ2-3,.,TRBV12-1,CASSLQASGCTDTQYF,TGTGCCAGCAGCTTGCAAGCTAGCGGGTGCACAGATACGCAGTATTTT
.,TRBJ1-6,TRBD1,TRBV5-4,CASSLGGGGGNSPLHF,TGTGCCAGCAGCCTCGGCGGAGGGGGCGGTAATTCACCCCTCCACTTT
.,TRBJ1-6,TRBD1,TRBV9,CASSVESGQGSPLHF,TGTGCCAGCAGCGTAGAGTCGGGACAGGGGTCTCCCCTCCACTTT
.,TRBJ1-1,.,TRBV11-2,CASSLEGAGTEAFF,TGTGCCAGCAGCTTAGAGGGGGCTGGGACTGAAGCTTTCTTT
.,TRBJ1-4,.,TRBV19,CASSRQLATNEKLFF,TGTGCCAGTAGTAGACAGCTAGCAACTAATGAAAAACTGTTTTTT
once,TRBJ2-3,.,TRBV9,CASSSQGTGGGTTDTQYF,TGTGCCAGCAGCTCACAGGGGACGGGAGGGGGGACCACAGATACGCAGTATTTT
.,TRBJ1-6,.,TRBV5-6,CASSLLLQDHSPLHF,TGTGCCAGCAGCTTGTTGTTACAGGACCATTCACCCCTCCACTTT
.,TRBJ2-7,TRBD1,TRBV5-4,CASSPSGTGDYEQYF,TGTGCCAGCAGCCCCTCGGGGACAGGAGACTACGAGCAGTACTTC
.,TRBJ1-1,.,TRBV14,CASSRSMNTEAFF,TGTGCCAGCAGCCGCAGTATGAACACTGAAGCTTTCTTT
once,TRBJ1-5,.,TRBV5-1,CASSLDMNNQPQHF,TGCGCCAGCAGCTTGGACATGAACAATCAGCCCCAGCATTTT
few,TRBJ2-7,.,TRBV6-6,CASSPVSLSSYEQYF,TGTGCCAGCAGCCCGGTTTCCTTAAGCTCCTACGAGCAGTACTTC
.,TRBJ1-4,.,TRBV2,CASSEAAQRGEKLFF,TGTGCCAGCAGTGAAGCGGCACAGCGGGGAGAAAAACTGTTTTTT
.,TRBJ2-7,.,TRBV7-2,CASSFNRYEQYF,TGTGCCAGCAGCTTTAACCGGTACGAGCAGTACTTC
.,TRBJ1-1,.,TRBV19,CASSTPGAAEAFF,TGTGCCAGTAGTACCCCAGGGGCCGCTGAAGCTTTCTTT
.,TRBJ2-1,TRBD2,TRBV4-1,CASSQTLAGGTYNEQFF,TGCGCCAGCAGCCAAACCTTAGCGGGAGGGACCTACAATGAGCAGTTCTTC
once,TRBJ1-5,.,TRBV6-5,CASSPTRPNQPQHF,TGTGCCAGCAGCCCCACACGTCCCAATCAGCCCCAGCATTTT
once,TRBJ1-1,.,TRBV14,CASSRAGNTEAFF,TGTGCCAGCAGCCGGGCCGGGAACACTGAAGCTTTCTTT
.,TRBJ1-2,.,TRBV5-4,CASSSGIGSTGYTF,TGTGCCAGCAGCTCAGGGATAGGGTCTACCGGCTACACCTTC
.,TRBJ1-5,TRBD1,TRBV19,CASSLDPAGGTFNQPQHF,TGTGCCAGTAGTTTAGACCCGGCAGGGGGTACCTTCAATCAGCCCCAGCATTTT
.,TRBJ2-7,.,TRBV19,CASSPGPGYEQYF,TGTGCCAGTAGTCCTGGCCCGGGGTACGAGCAGTACTTC
.,TRBJ2-3,.,TRBV21-1,CASSKTGTIFPFLNTDTQYF,TGTGCCAGCAGCAAAACCGGGACTATCTTTCCCTTTCTAAACACAGATACGCAGTATTTT
.,TRBJ1-3,.,TRBV27,CASRPTSGVGTIYF,TGTGCCAGCAGGCCGACTAGCGGGGTGGGGACCATATATTTT
.,TRBJ1-5,.,TRBV18,CASSPLHGGNQPQHF,TGTGCCAGCTCACCACTGCATGGAGGCAATCAGCCCCAGCATTTT
.,TRBJ2-1,.,TRBV14,CASSQIRVSYNEQFF,TGTGCCAGCAGCCAGATCAGGGTATCCTACAATGAGCAGTTCTTC
.,TRBJ1-4,TRBD1,TRBV15,CATSRARTGFEKLFF,TGTGCCACCAGCAGAGCCCGGACAGGGTTTGAAAAACTGTTTTTT
.,TRBJ1-3,TRBD1,TRBV19,CASSPPRTGTTLSAGNTIYF,TGTGCCAGTAGTCCTCCTAGGACAGGGACTACACTTTCGGCTGGAAACACCATATATTTT
once,TRBJ2-5,.,TRBV7-9,CASNPREETQYF,TGTGCCAGCAACCCCCGAGAAGAGACCCAGTACTTC
.,TRBJ1-2,TRBD1,TRBV2,CASSEMDRGYGYTF,TGTGCCAGCAGTGAAATGGACAGGGGCTATGGCTACACCTTC
few,TRBJ2-7,.,TRBV2,CASSEEAGVGEQYF,TGTGCCAGCAGTGAAGAGGCAGGGGTGGGGGAGCAGTACTTC
.,TRBJ1-1,.,TRBV6-4,CASSRQYISSGNSWEAFF,TGTGCCAGCAGCCGCCAATATATAAGTAGCGGGAACTCGTGGGAAGCTTTCTTT
.,TRBJ2-5,TRBD2,TRBV5-1,CASSLAGGQETQYF,TGCGCCAGCAGCTTGGCGGGGGGGCAAGAGACCCAGTACTTC
.,TRBJ1-2,.,TRBV6-5,CASSTGVVYGYTF,TGTGCCAGCAGTACCGGGGTGGTCTATGGCTACACCTTC
.,TRBJ2-5,TRBD1,TRBV15,CATSTRTGAETQYF,TGTGCCACCAGCACTAGGACAGGGGCGGAGACCCAGTACTTC
.,TRBJ1-1,.,TRBV19,CASSIEGRANTEAFF,TGTGCCAGTAGTATAGAGGGCAGAGCGAACACTGAAGCTTTCTTT
.,TRBJ1-1,.,TRBV7-6,CASSTDRTNTEAFF,TGTGCCAGCAGTACCGACAGGACTAACACTGAAGCTTTCTTT
.,TRBJ1-2,.,TRBV14,CASSRGGTNYGYTF,TGTGCCAGCAGCCGGGGGGGAACTAACTATGGCTACACCTTC
.,TRBJ2-2,TRBD1,TRBV6-4,CASSETGSTGELFF,TGTGCCAGCAGTGAGACAGGGAGCACCGGGGAGCTGTTTTTT
.,TRBJ2-1,.,TRBV9,CASSAVPSGGGIGNEQFF,TGTGCCAGCAGCGCGGTCCCATCCGGGGGTGGTATAGGCAATGAGCAGTTCTTC
.,TRBJ1-5,.,TRBV6-6,CASSNGEVSNQPQHF,TGTGCCAGCAGCAACGGGGAGGTTAGCAATCAGCCCCAGCATTTT
once,TRBJ1-5,TRBD1,TRBV4-2,CASRDRASRNQPQHF,TGTGCCAGCAGGGACAGGGCGAGTCGCAATCAGCCCCAGCATTTT
.,TRBJ2-1,TRBD2,TRBV2,CASSGLAGGNNEQFF,TGTGCCAGCAGTGGACTAGCGGGGGGCAACAATGAGCAGTTCTTC
.,TRBJ2-1,.,TRBV5-8,CASSLGTLTYNEQFF,TGTGCCAGCAGCTTAGGGACTCTTACCTACAATGAGCAGTTCTTC
.,TRBJ1-3,TRBD1,TRBV6-6,CASSQGARGNTIYF,TGTGCCAGCAGTCAGGGGGCGAGAGGAAACACCATATATTTT
once,TRBJ2-3,.,TRBV28,CASRETSSDMSTDTQYF,TGTGCCAGCAGAGAAACCTCTTCTGACATGAGCACAGATACGCAGTATTTT
.,TRBJ1-1,.,TRBV20-1,CSAEAGGAFF,TGCAGTGCTGAGGCCGGGGGAGCTTTCTTT
.,TRBJ1-5,TRBD1,TRBV28,CASSFWGQGASQPQHF,TGTGCCAGCAGTTTTTGGGGCCAGGGGGCGTCTCAGCCCCAGCATTTT
.,TRBJ2-7,TRBD2,TRBV7-2,CASSFRRETYEQYF,TGTGCCAGCAGCTTCCGGCGGGAGACCTACGAGCAGTACTTC
once,TRBJ2-3,TRBD2,TRBV18,CASSHSSGRSTDTQYF,TGTGCCAGCTCACACTCTAGCGGGAGAAGCACAGATACGCAGTATTTT
once,TRBJ2-1,.,TRBV4-1,CASSQQPGLGSYNEQFF,TGCGCCAGCAGCCAACAACCGGGGTTGGGTTCCTACAATGAGCAGTTCTTC
.,TRBJ2-1,TRBD2,TRBV6-5,CASIPSGNSYNEQFF,TGTGCCAGCATCCCGAGCGGGAATTCCTACAATGAGCAGTTCTTC
.,TRBJ1-1,.,TRBV5-6,CASSSSPINTEAFF,TGTGCCAGCAGCTCCTCCCCTATAAACACTGAAGCTTTCTTT
once,TRBJ2-1,TRBD2,TRBV10-3,CAITRTSGSSEQFF,TGTGCCATCACCAGGACTAGCGGGAGCTCTGAGCAGTTCTTC
.,TRBJ2-5,.,TRBV25-1,CASSSSLGETQYF,TGTGCCAGCAGCTCTTCCCTCGGAGAGACCCAGTACTTC
.,TRBJ2-3,TRBD2,TRBV11-2,CASSLLAGRSTDTQYF,TGTGCCAGCAGCTTACTAGCGGGGAGGAGCACAGATACGCAGTATTTT
.,TRBJ1-2,.,TRBV5-1,CASSLGLQWAYGYTF,TGCGCCAGCAGCTTGGGTTTACAGTGGGCCTATGGCTACACCTTC